These 21 T cell receptor beta chains were all obtained from the same sample, sequenced in a study of blood T cell repertoires in COVID-19. Sequencing used immunoSEQ multiplex PCR; TCRdb keeps in-frame clones, though not all of them. The sample records about 250,000 clones, around nine tenths being singletons. Sequencing used PBMCs or T cells enriched from blood (not recorded which). The receptors were gathered from a woman aged 45-59 years who had recovered from COVID-19.

The gene calls are TRBV5-1 and TRBJ2-1; 7 bases are a match to TRBD2. The CDR3 has 15 residues. Germline trimming cut 0 bases from V and 8 bases from J; bases unmatched to any gene: 8. Germline CDR1 SGHRS, CDR2 YFSETQ. In DNA form, the CDR3 reads TGCGCCAGCAGCTTGGGACTAGCAGGCTTCGATGAGCAGTTCTTC. Amino acid sequence: CASSLGLAGFDEQFF.

This clone was picked up a small number of times. The gene calls are TRBV5-1 and TRBJ1-4, with D possibly TRBD1 on 5 matching bases. Trimming stripped 4 bases from V and 2 bases from J, with 12 bases between. CDR3 length equals 15 residues. Germline loops: CDR1 SGHRS, CDR2 YFSETQ. The CDR3 reads CASSRGTGTNEKLFF. The CDR3 DNA is TGCGCCAGCAGCAGGGGAACAGGTACTAATGAAAAACTGTTTTTT.

The chain couples TRBV5-5 to TRBJ1-2; D is unclear. The V gene lost 1 base and the J gene lost 8 bases, with 12 bases spanning the gap. Germline V gives CDR1 SGHKS, CDR2 YYEKEE (reference sequence). The CDR3 loop spans 13 amino acids. CDR3 sequence (DNA): TGTGCCAGCAGCTTGTCGGGTGAGAGGGGCTACACCTTC. Protein: CASSLSGERGYTF. Full variable domain (missing parts from reference TRBV5-5 and TRBJ1-2): DAGVTQSPTHLIKTRGQQVTLRCSPISGHKSVSWYQQVLGQGPQFIFQYYEKEERGRGNFPDRFSARQFPNYSSELNVNALLLGDSALYLCASSLSGERGYTFGSGTRLTVV.

The chain joins TRBV7-8 to TRBJ2-4; D possibly corresponds to TRBD2 (7 bases). The ends were cut back, 3 bases at V and 3 bases at J, with 12 bases in the middle. The CDR3 spans 15 residues. Germline V gives CDR1 SGHVS, CDR2 FQNEAQ. The CDR3 DNA is TGTGCCAGCAGCTTGCGGGGGCGCAGCAAAAACATTCAGTACTTC. Amino acids: CASSLRGRSKNIQYF.

The genes are TRBV30 and TRBJ2-1; 7 nucleotides line up with TRBD2. The V gene end was trimmed by 2 bases and the J gene end by 7 bases; junction bases not matched to a gene: 5. This CDR3 has 13 amino acids. Germline V gene data show CDR1 as GTSNPN and CDR2 as SVGIG (reference sequence). The CDR3: CAWSLTSRNEQFF. The DNA of the CDR3 is TGTGCCTGGAGTCTGACTAGCAGGAATGAGCAGTTCTTC. The complete variable domain, with remaining parts taken from reference TRBV30 and TRBJ2-1, reads SQTIHQWPATLVQPVGSPLSLECTVEGTSNPNLYWYRQAAGRGLQLLFYSVGIGQISSEVPQNLSASRPQDRQFILSSKKLLLSDSGFYLCAWSLTSRNEQFFGPGTRLTVL.

The V call is TRBV28, the J call TRBJ1-3; D uncertain. The CDR3 has 17 amino acids. Per the germline V gene, CDR1 is MDHEN and CDR2 is SYDVKM. The V end was cut by 4 bases, the J end by 4 bases, with 20 bases between. CDR3 region: CASSSHPSTVSGNTIYF. As DNA, the CDR3 is TGTGCCAGCAGTTCCCACCCTTCCACAGTCTCGGGAAACACCATATATTTT.

The rearrangement uses TRBV6-2 or TRBV6-3 and TRBJ2-1, with D possibly being TRBD1 (5 bases). Germline CDR1 MNHEY, CDR2 SVGEGT. This CDR3 is 12 amino acids long. Trimming stripped 4 bases from V and 8 bases from J, with 9 bases between. This CDR3 is CASSLWGHEQFF. The CDR3 nucleotides are TGTGCCAGCAGTTTGTGGGGCCATGAGCAGTTCTTC.

CDR3 DNA sequence: TGTGCCAGCAGCTCCTGGACTACCGACCGTGAGCAGTTCTTC. This sequence encodes CASSSWTTDREQFF. This chain connects TRBV13 to TRBJ2-1, with a tentative D call TRBD2 (6 bases). Germline V gene data show CDR1 as PRHDT and CDR2 as FYEKMQ (reference sequence). The CDR3 runs 14 residues. V shed 4 bases and J shed 9 bases, with 16 bases lying between them.

V is TRBV19 and J is TRBJ1-5; 7 nucleotides match TRBD1. The length of the CDR3 is 14 residues. V shed 6 bases, J shed 1 base, and the junction held 3 bases outside the gene matches. CDR1 and CDR2 from the germline V gene are LNHDA and SQIVND (reference sequence). The CDR3 protein is CASRRGQSNQPQHF. The CDR3 nucleotides read TGTGCCAGTAGGAGGGGACAGAGCAATCAGCCCCAGCATTTT.

This clone was seen a single time. The chain has TRBV24-1 and TRBJ2-1; 7 positions match TRBD2. CDR1 is KGHDR, CDR2 SFDVKD, per germline. This CDR3 is built from 16 residues. V trimming: 0 bases; J trimming: 7 bases; junction bases outside the gene matches: 8. CDR3: CATSDLGRGGRNEQFF. The CDR3 DNA reads TGTGCCACCAGTGATTTGGGACGGGGCGGGAGAAATGAGCAGTTCTTC.

V gene TRBV7-2 combines with J gene TRBJ1-2; 8 bases are a match to TRBD1. Per germline, CDR1 SGHTA and CDR2 FQGNSA. V trimming: 4 bases; J trimming: 1 base; junction bases outside the gene matches: 5. The CDR3 loop spans 15 amino acids. CDR3 in amino acids: CASSSRTGNNYGYTF. For the CDR3, the DNA is TGTGCCAGCAGCTCGCGGACAGGGAATAACTATGGCTACACCTTC. Variable domain in full (rest from reference TRBV7-2 and TRBJ1-2): GAGVSQSPSNKVTEKGKDVELRCDPISGHTALYWYRQSLGQGLEFLIYFQGNSAPDKSGLPSDRFSAERTGGSVSTLTIQRTQQEDSAVYLCASSSRTGNNYGYTFGSGTRLTVV.

This sequence joins TRBV30 and TRBJ2-5; D is possibly TRBD2 (5 bases). The CDR3 has 12 amino acids. Germline V gene data show CDR1 as GTSNPN and CDR2 as SVGIG (reference sequence). The ends were cut back, 4 bases at V and 4 bases at J, with 10 bases in the middle. The CDR3 loop is CAWKGSGETQYF. In DNA, the CDR3 is TGTGCCTGGAAGGGCAGCGGAGAGACCCAGTACTTC.

This chain connects TRBV7-8 to TRBJ1-6; D gene uncertain. This CDR3 has 15 amino acids. Germline values: CDR1 SGHVS, CDR2 FQNEAQ. Trimming took 5 bases from V and 8 from J, leaving 16 bases between them. CDR3 coding DNA: TGTGCCAGCAGCCACGACGGAGGTGGGGATTCACCCCTCCACTTT. Encoded protein: CASSHDGGGDSPLHF.

The chain carries TRBV4-1 and TRBJ1-6, with 11 bases matching TRBD1. Germline V gene lookup returns CDR1 MGHRA and CDR2 YSYEKL. Germline trimming cut 0 bases from V and 9 bases from J; bases unmatched to any gene: 7. The length of the CDR3 is 17 residues. The CDR3 loop is CASSQDFGQGASSPLHF. The DNA for the CDR3 is TGCGCCAGCAGCCAAGATTTTGGACAGGGGGCGAGTTCACCCCTCCACTTT.

As DNA, the CDR3 is TGTGCCAGCAGCCAAGAAGGGGAAGCTCAGCCCCAGCATTTT. It encodes CASSQEGEAQPQHF. This chain joins TRBV4-2 and TRBJ1-5; the D gene is possibly TRBD1 (5 bases). This CDR3 is 14 amino acids long. Germline CDR1 LGHNA, CDR2 YNFKEQ. Between the trimmed V and J ends, which lost 0 bases and 6 bases, there was a span of 9 bases.

The V call is TRBV2, the J call TRBJ2-5; TRBD2 matches at 9 bases. CDR1 is SNHLY and CDR2 is FYNNEI in the germline V gene. The CDR3 is 15 amino acids. V dropped 6 bases and J dropped 2; count of bases not matched to a gene: 7. CDR3 nucleotides: TGTGCCAGCAGAGGACTAGCGATCTATCAAGAGACCCAGTACTTC. It encodes CASRGLAIYQETQYF.

The chain uses TRBV3-1 (or the pseudogene TRBV3-2) and TRBJ2-1; 10 bases agree with TRBD2. V shed 1 base and J 4 bases; nucleotides not matched to a gene: 7. Germline CDR1 LGHDT, CDR2 YNNKEL (reference sequence). The CDR3 loop spans 17 amino acids. Here the CDR3 reads CASSQGVLAGRYNEQFF. The CDR3 coding sequence is TGTGCCAGCAGCCAAGGTGTACTAGCGGGGCGATACAATGAGCAGTTCTTC.

This clone appeared once. The V gene is TRBV28, the J gene TRBJ1-5; 7 nucleotides match TRBD1. CDR1 is MDHEN and CDR2 is SYDVKM in the germline V gene. The CDR3 contains 16 residues. V trimming: 5 bases; J trimming: 0 bases; junction bases outside the gene matches: 7. CDR3 residues: CASSITGVYSNQPQHF. Here the CDR3 DNA reads TGTGCCAGCAGTATCACAGGGGTCTATAGCAATCAGCCCCAGCATTTT.

In this sample, this clone turned up a few times. This sequence joins TRBV30 and TRBJ1-5; possible D gene TRBD1, 5 bases. The CDR3 spans 13 residues. Germline CDR1 and CDR2: GTSNPN and SVGIG (reference sequence). Deletions cut 1 base from V and 7 bases from J, with 11 bases between. The CDR3 is CAWSEGDRQPQHF. CDR3 coding DNA: TGTGCCTGGAGTGAAGGGGATCGCCAGCCCCAGCATTTT. Looking up the rest from reference TRBV30 and TRBJ1-5 gives the full variable domain: SQTIHQWPATLVQPVGSPLSLECTVEGTSNPNLYWYRQAAGRGLQLLFYSVGIGQISSEVPQNLSASRPQDRQFILSSKKLLLSDSGFYLCAWSEGDRQPQHFGDGTRLSIL.

The chain has TRBV21-1 and TRBJ2-7; the tabulated D call, TRBD2, remains unverified against the DNA. TRBV21-1 is tagged as a pseudogene. The CDR3 extends over 13 amino acids. The CDR3: CASSPSRAREQYF. CDR3 in DNA: TGTGCCAGCAGCCCCTCGCGGGCTCGGGAGCAGTACTTC.

The rearrangement joins TRBV28 to TRBJ1-6; 9 bases are shared with TRBD1. Germline assignment: CDR1 MDHEN and CDR2 SYDVKM. This CDR3 is built from 12 residues. With 6 bases clipped from V and 9 bases from J, the junction kept 0 bases outside the gene matches. CDR3: CASRTGGSPLHF. Written as DNA, the CDR3 is TGTGCCAGCAGGACAGGGGGTTCACCCCTCCACTTT.